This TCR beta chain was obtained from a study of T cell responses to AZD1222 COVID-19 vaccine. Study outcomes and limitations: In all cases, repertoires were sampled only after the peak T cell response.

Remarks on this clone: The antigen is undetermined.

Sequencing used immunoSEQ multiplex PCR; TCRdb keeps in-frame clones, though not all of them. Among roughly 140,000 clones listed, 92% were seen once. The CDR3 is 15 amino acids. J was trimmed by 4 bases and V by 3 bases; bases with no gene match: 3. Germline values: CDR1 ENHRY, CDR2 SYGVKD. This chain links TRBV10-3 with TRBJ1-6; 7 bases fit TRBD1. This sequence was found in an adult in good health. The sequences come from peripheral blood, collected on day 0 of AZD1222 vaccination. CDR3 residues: CAISEGTVYNSPLHF. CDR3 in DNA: TGTGCCATCAGTGAAGGGACAGTATATAATTCACCCCTCCACTTT.